The clone carrying this T cell receptor beta chain occurred a few times. As yet, its antigen is unknown. The entry originates in a study of blood T cells in healthy people across ages. Across the study: Roughly one uniquely barcoded beta molecule per two T cells was captured.

Points from the study as a whole: Naive T cell percentage strongly correlated with TCR beta diversity. It was the long-lived donors that had more naive CD4+ cells and higher diversity than aged donors.

A sample-barcoded 5' primer and a J-beta primer mix were used in a second PCR of roughly 7 to 12 cycles. Researchers report that each sample yielded at least 3 million CDR3-containing paired-end reads. TCRdb used MiXCR to reprocess the 5' RACE reads, holding one entry per CDR3 protein. The sample carries roughly 550,000 distinct CDR3 sequences, approximately 25% recorded once. This sample was also put to use in a study of T cells of mothers and their children.

The TCR originated in a boy younger than 18 in good health. Source material: blood.

The CDR3 reads CASSALTNSYNEQFF. The CDR3 coding sequence is TGCGCCAGCAGCGCACTGACGAACTCCTACAATGAGCAGTTCTTC. The chain recombines TRBV4-1 with TRBJ2-1, with D hard to call. CDR3 length: 15 amino acids. CDR1 and CDR2 from the germline V gene are MGHRA and YSYEKL. V lost 5 bases to trimming and J lost 0 bases, with 11 bases between them.